Listed below are T cell receptor beta chains from one sample, sequenced in a study of shared clonotypes between healthy human individuals. Using immunoSEQ multiplex PCR, the repertoire was profiled, and TCRdb retains in-frame clones only, with some absent. In the table there are some 2,500,000 clones, 80% to 95% of which are singletons. The sequenced sample was naive CD4+ T cells from PBMCs. The receptors derive from a man aged 18-30 years in good health. Some clones in this sample may be carry-over from other donors' samples. Each CDR3 is given with its conserved first and last residue. Fields, in order: clone size, D gene, V gene, J gene, CDR3 DNA, CDR3 protein. A D gene is named only where the DNA matches it firmly. A clone size is listed for some rows: how often the clone was seen (once, few, many), or a class if it is expanded.

clone size: .; D gene: .; V gene: TRBV2; J gene: TRBJ2-5; CDR3 DNA: TGTGCCAGCAGTGAGGGTGGTGAGACCCAGTACTTC; CDR3 protein: CASSEGGETQYF
clone size: .; D gene: .; V gene: TRBV7-9; J gene: TRBJ2-5; CDR3 DNA: TGTGCCAGCGACGGGAGACCCCAGTACTTC; CDR3 protein: CASDGRPQYF
clone size: once; D gene: .; V gene: TRBV10-3; J gene: TRBJ1-3; CDR3 DNA: TGTGCCATCAGTGACCGGAGCGGTGGAAACACCATATATTTT; CDR3 protein: CAISDRSGGNTIYF
clone size: .; D gene: .; V gene: TRBV9; J gene: TRBJ2-2; CDR3 DNA: TGTGCCACCGGTCAGAGAGGGGATATGAACACCGGGGAGCTGTTTTTT; CDR3 protein: CATGQRGDMNTGELFF
clone size: .; D gene: .; V gene: TRBV7-2; J gene: TRBJ2-2; CDR3 DNA: TGTGCCAGCAGCTCGCCCTTACTAGACCCGGGAAAGAACACCGGGGAGCTGTTTTTT; CDR3 protein: CASSSPLLDPGKNTGELFF
clone size: .; D gene: TRBD1; V gene: TRBV7-9; J gene: TRBJ2-1; CDR3 DNA: TGTGCCAGCAGCATTTTGACAGGGGGCGCGGAGTTCTTC; CDR3 protein: CASSILTGGAEFF
clone size: once; D gene: .; V gene: TRBV27; J gene: TRBJ1-1; CDR3 DNA: TGTGCCAGCGTCTTCCCCCAGGTGAACACTGAAGCTTTCTTT; CDR3 protein: CASVFPQVNTEAFF
clone size: .; D gene: TRBD2; V gene: TRBV5-5; J gene: TRBJ2-5; CDR3 DNA: TGTGCCAGCAGCCGACTCTCTAGCGGTTACCTACAAGAGACCCAGTACTTC; CDR3 protein: CASSRLSSGYLQETQYF
clone size: few; D gene: .; V gene: TRBV18; J gene: TRBJ1-5; CDR3 DNA: TGTGCCAGCTCACCCGTTAGCAACCTCAATCAGCCCCAGCATTTT; CDR3 protein: CASSPVSNLNQPQHF
clone size: once; D gene: TRBD1; V gene: TRBV23-1; J gene: TRBJ2-6; CDR3 DNA: TGCGCCAGCGTGGGTGTGACAGGGCGCTCTGGGGCCAACGTCCTGACTTTC; CDR3 protein: CASVGVTGRSGANVLTF
clone size: .; D gene: TRBD1; V gene: TRBV11-2; J gene: TRBJ2-7; CDR3 DNA: TGTGCCAGCAGCTGGGGGACAGGAAAAATCTACGAGCAGTACTTC; CDR3 protein: CASSWGTGKIYEQYF
clone size: .; D gene: TRBD2; V gene: TRBV18; J gene: TRBJ2-2; CDR3 DNA: TGTGCCAGCTCACCAACGGCTAGCGGGGTTTGGACCGGGGAGCTGTTTTTT; CDR3 protein: CASSPTASGVWTGELFF
clone size: .; D gene: .; V gene: TRBV15; J gene: TRBJ1-5; CDR3 DNA: TGTGCCACCAGCGCTAACAATCAGCCCCAGCATTTT; CDR3 protein: CATSANNQPQHF
clone size: .; D gene: TRBD2; V gene: TRBV5-1; J gene: TRBJ2-1; CDR3 DNA: TGCGCCAGCAGCGGGCAACTAGCGGGAGTAGGCAATGAGCAGTTCTTC; CDR3 protein: CASSGQLAGVGNEQFF
clone size: .; D gene: TRBD2; V gene: TRBV5-8; J gene: TRBJ2-1; CDR3 DNA: TGTGCCAGCAGCTCCCCCGGGACTAGCGGGAGCTGGAATGAGCAGTTCTTC; CDR3 protein: CASSSPGTSGSWNEQFF
clone size: .; D gene: TRBD1; V gene: TRBV18; J gene: TRBJ2-2; CDR3 DNA: TGTGCCAGCTCACTTGGACAGGGGTTGAACACCGGGGAGCTGTTTTTT; CDR3 protein: CASSLGQGLNTGELFF
clone size: .; D gene: TRBD1; V gene: TRBV5-1; J gene: TRBJ2-3; CDR3 DNA: TGCGCCAGCAGCTTGGTAGGCAGGGGGAACACAGATACGCAGTATTTT; CDR3 protein: CASSLVGRGNTDTQYF
clone size: once; D gene: .; V gene: TRBV15; J gene: TRBJ1-1; CDR3 DNA: TGTGCCACCAGCAGAGATCTGGGGGCGACTGAAGCTTTCTTT; CDR3 protein: CATSRDLGATEAFF
clone size: .; D gene: .; V gene: TRBV28; J gene: TRBJ1-1; CDR3 DNA: TGTGCCAGCAACCAGCGTTACACTGAAGCTTTCTTT; CDR3 protein: CASNQRYTEAFF
clone size: .; D gene: TRBD1; V gene: TRBV30; J gene: TRBJ1-2; CDR3 DNA: TGTGCCTGTGGGACAGGGGGCCCCTATGGCTACACCTTC; CDR3 protein: CACGTGGPYGYTF
clone size: .; D gene: .; V gene: TRBV15; J gene: TRBJ2-5; CDR3 DNA: TGTGCCACCAGCGGGACGCGGGACCAAGAGACCCAGTACTTC; CDR3 protein: CATSGTRDQETQYF
clone size: .; D gene: TRBD1; V gene: TRBV27; J gene: TRBJ1-1; CDR3 DNA: TGTGCCAGCAGTATACAGGGGGCGAGCACTGAAGCTTTCTTT; CDR3 protein: CASSIQGASTEAFF
clone size: .; D gene: TRBD2; V gene: TRBV19; J gene: TRBJ2-3; CDR3 DNA: TGTGCCAGTAGTGCGGCGGGGACTAGCGGGAGTCTCTATACGCAGTATTTT; CDR3 protein: CASSAAGTSGSLYTQYF
clone size: .; D gene: .; V gene: TRBV7-9; J gene: TRBJ1-1; CDR3 DNA: TGTGCCAGCAGCTTAAGTACCCTTGAAGCTTTCTTT; CDR3 protein: CASSLSTLEAFF
clone size: .; D gene: .; V gene: TRBV4-1; J gene: TRBJ2-3; CDR3 DNA: TGCGCCAGCAGCCAAGATCCTGGGTCTAGCACAGATACGCAGTATTTT; CDR3 protein: CASSQDPGSSTDTQYF
clone size: .; D gene: .; V gene: TRBV5-1; J gene: TRBJ2-7; CDR3 DNA: TGCGCCAGCAGCTTGTATGCAGGGGTAGGATCCTACGAGCAGTACTTC; CDR3 protein: CASSLYAGVGSYEQYF
clone size: .; D gene: .; V gene: TRBV9; J gene: TRBJ2-1; CDR3 DNA: TGTGCCAGCAGCGTAGGAGCCAGCCACAACTCCTACAATGAGCAGTTCTTC; CDR3 protein: CASSVGASHNSYNEQFF
clone size: .; D gene: TRBD1; V gene: TRBV10-3; J gene: TRBJ2-7; CDR3 DNA: TGTGCCATCGGGACAGGGCAAGACTCCTACGAGCAGTACTTC; CDR3 protein: CAIGTGQDSYEQYF
clone size: .; D gene: .; V gene: TRBV6-1; J gene: TRBJ2-3; CDR3 DNA: TGTGCCAGCAGAAACGACGCGGGGGATACGCAGTATTTT; CDR3 protein: CASRNDAGDTQYF
clone size: .; D gene: .; V gene: TRBV4-1; J gene: TRBJ2-7; CDR3 DNA: TGCGCCAGCAGCCTCGGTCCGAGCTCCTACGAGCAGTACTTC; CDR3 protein: CASSLGPSSYEQYF
clone size: few; D gene: .; V gene: TRBV10-3; J gene: TRBJ1-5; CDR3 DNA: TGTGCCATCAGTGAGCCGGATCAGCCCCAGCATTTT; CDR3 protein: CAISEPDQPQHF
clone size: .; D gene: .; V gene: TRBV28; J gene: TRBJ2-7; CDR3 DNA: TGTGCCAGCAGTTTATCGGGGCAGGGGGAGCAGTACTTC; CDR3 protein: CASSLSGQGEQYF
clone size: .; D gene: TRBD2; V gene: TRBV5-1; J gene: TRBJ2-5; CDR3 DNA: TGCGCCAGCAGCTTGGGGACTAGCGGGATACTCCAAGAGACCCAGTACTTC; CDR3 protein: CASSLGTSGILQETQYF
clone size: few; D gene: TRBD1; V gene: TRBV5-1; J gene: TRBJ1-1; CDR3 DNA: TGCGCCAGCAGTCGAGACAGGGGGAACACTGAAGCTTTCTTT; CDR3 protein: CASSRDRGNTEAFF
clone size: once; D gene: TRBD1; V gene: TRBV6-4; J gene: TRBJ1-2; CDR3 DNA: TGTGCCAGCAGGACCCAGTCAGGGGGAAACTATGGCTACACCTTC; CDR3 protein: CASRTQSGGNYGYTF
clone size: .; D gene: .; V gene: TRBV14; J gene: TRBJ2-4; CDR3 DNA: TGTGCCAGCAGCGAGTCGGGTTCCCTAGCCAAAAACATTCAGTACTTC; CDR3 protein: CASSESGSLAKNIQYF
clone size: .; D gene: .; V gene: TRBV6-1; J gene: TRBJ2-1; CDR3 DNA: TGTGCCAGCAGTGAACAGGGGGGCAATGAGCAGTTCTTC; CDR3 protein: CASSEQGGNEQFF
clone size: .; D gene: .; V gene: TRBV4-1; J gene: TRBJ1-6; CDR3 DNA: TGCGCCAGCAGCCAGCGACCGCCTCGTGGGAATTCACCCCTCCACTTT; CDR3 protein: CASSQRPPRGNSPLHF
clone size: .; D gene: TRBD2; V gene: TRBV11-2; J gene: TRBJ2-3; CDR3 DNA: TGTGCCAGCAGCTTAGTAGCTAGCGGGATCTCAGATACGCAGTATTTT; CDR3 protein: CASSLVASGISDTQYF
clone size: .; D gene: TRBD1; V gene: TRBV5-1; J gene: TRBJ1-1; CDR3 DNA: TGCGCCAGCACTACCGGGACAGGGCGTAGGGTGGGCACTGAAGCTTTCTTT; CDR3 protein: CASTTGTGRRVGTEAFF
clone size: .; D gene: .; V gene: TRBV6-5; J gene: TRBJ1-4; CDR3 DNA: TGTGCCAGCAGTTACCACGCAACTAATGAAAAACTGTTTTTT; CDR3 protein: CASSYHATNEKLFF
clone size: .; D gene: .; V gene: TRBV5-1; J gene: TRBJ1-6; CDR3 DNA: TGCGCCAGCAGCTTGGCCGGGGGTCGTGCCCATTCACCCCTCCACTTT; CDR3 protein: CASSLAGGRAHSPLHF
clone size: .; D gene: TRBD2; V gene: TRBV27; J gene: TRBJ2-3; CDR3 DNA: TGTGCCAGCAGTTGGGGAGCTAGCGGAGCGGGAGATACGCAGTATTTT; CDR3 protein: CASSWGASGAGDTQYF
clone size: .; D gene: .; V gene: TRBV27; J gene: TRBJ2-7; CDR3 DNA: TGTGCCAGCAGTTTTAATTGGAGGGGATCCTACGAGCAGTACTTC; CDR3 protein: CASSFNWRGSYEQYF
clone size: .; D gene: .; V gene: TRBV29-1; J gene: TRBJ1-4; CDR3 DNA: TGCAGCGTTCTTAATGAAAAACTGTTTTTT; CDR3 protein: CSVLNEKLFF
clone size: once; D gene: .; V gene: TRBV5-4; J gene: TRBJ2-1; CDR3 DNA: TGTGCCAGCAGTGGGGGGAGCAATGAGCAGTTCTTC; CDR3 protein: CASSGGSNEQFF
clone size: .; D gene: TRBD2; V gene: TRBV2; J gene: TRBJ2-7; CDR3 DNA: TGTGCCAGCAGGGATATAGCGGGAGGGCCCAACGAGCAGTACTTC; CDR3 protein: CASRDIAGGPNEQYF
clone size: .; D gene: TRBD1; V gene: TRBV18; J gene: TRBJ2-7; CDR3 DNA: TGTGCCAGCTCACCACCGGGACAGGGGCCTCAGTGGTACTTC; CDR3 protein: CASSPPGQGPQWYF
clone size: .; D gene: .; V gene: TRBV7-8; J gene: TRBJ1-5; CDR3 DNA: TGTGCCAGCAGCCTAGGGCCGCCAGGATATAGCAATCAGCCCCAGCATTTT; CDR3 protein: CASSLGPPGYSNQPQHF
clone size: .; D gene: TRBD1; V gene: TRBV6-1; J gene: TRBJ1-1; CDR3 DNA: TGTGCCAGCAGTACGACAGGGGGCACTGAAGCTTTCTTT; CDR3 protein: CASSTTGGTEAFF
clone size: .; D gene: TRBD2; V gene: TRBV5-1; J gene: TRBJ2-7; CDR3 DNA: TGCGCCAGCAGCCGGGGGGTCGACGAGCAGTACTTC; CDR3 protein: CASSRGVDEQYF
clone size: .; D gene: .; V gene: TRBV6-1; J gene: TRBJ2-7; CDR3 DNA: TGTGCCAGCAGTCTTGGACAGATCTACGAGCAGTACTTC; CDR3 protein: CASSLGQIYEQYF
clone size: few; D gene: TRBD1; V gene: TRBV27; J gene: TRBJ2-2; CDR3 DNA: TGTGCCAGCAGTTTAGGGGCAGTGCATCCCTGGGACAGGGAGAACGGGGAGCTGTTTTTT; CDR3 protein: CASSLGAVHPWDRENGELFF
clone size: .; D gene: TRBD2; V gene: TRBV7-3; J gene: TRBJ2-1; CDR3 DNA: TGTGCCAGCAGCCTCCGACTAGCGGGGCATTACAATGAGCAGTTCTTC; CDR3 protein: CASSLRLAGHYNEQFF
clone size: .; D gene: TRBD1; V gene: TRBV7-9; J gene: TRBJ2-1; CDR3 DNA: TGTGCCAGCCTCCGGACAGGGACGGATGAGCAGTTCTTC; CDR3 protein: CASLRTGTDEQFF
clone size: .; D gene: .; V gene: TRBV28; J gene: TRBJ1-6; CDR3 DNA: TGTGCCAGCAGCCTCTCTGGCTCACCCCTCCACTTT; CDR3 protein: CASSLSGSPLHF
clone size: once; D gene: TRBD2; V gene: TRBV9; J gene: TRBJ2-2; CDR3 DNA: TGTGCCAGCAGCGTAGCAGGCGGGAGGGCCCACACCGGGGAGCTGTTTTTT; CDR3 protein: CASSVAGGRAHTGELFF
clone size: .; D gene: .; V gene: TRBV9; J gene: TRBJ2-1; CDR3 DNA: TGTGCCAGCAGCATACAGGGTAGGCACAATGAGCAGTTCTTC; CDR3 protein: CASSIQGRHNEQFF